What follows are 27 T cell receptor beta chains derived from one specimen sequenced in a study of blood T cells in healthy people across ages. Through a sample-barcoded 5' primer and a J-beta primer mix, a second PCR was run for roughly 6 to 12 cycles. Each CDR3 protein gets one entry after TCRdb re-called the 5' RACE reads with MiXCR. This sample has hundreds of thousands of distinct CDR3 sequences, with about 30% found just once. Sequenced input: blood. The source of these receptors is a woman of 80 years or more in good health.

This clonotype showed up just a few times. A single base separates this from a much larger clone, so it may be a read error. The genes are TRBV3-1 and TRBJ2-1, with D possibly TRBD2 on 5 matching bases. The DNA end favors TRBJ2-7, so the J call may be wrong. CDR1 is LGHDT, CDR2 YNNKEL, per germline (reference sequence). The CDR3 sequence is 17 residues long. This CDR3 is CASSLRVGRSSYNEQYF. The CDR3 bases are TGTGCCAGCAGCCTTAGGGTGGGGAGAAGCTCCTACAATGAGCAGTACTTC.

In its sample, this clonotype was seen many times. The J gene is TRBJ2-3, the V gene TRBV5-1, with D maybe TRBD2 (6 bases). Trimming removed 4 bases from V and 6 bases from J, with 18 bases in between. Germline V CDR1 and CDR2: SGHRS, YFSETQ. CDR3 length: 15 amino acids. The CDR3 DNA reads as TGCGCCAGCAGCCGGGGGACCCAAGGCGGGGATACGCAGTATTTT. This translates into CASSRGTQGGDTQYF. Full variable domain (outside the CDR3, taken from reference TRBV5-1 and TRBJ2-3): KAGVTQTPRYLIKTRGQQVTLSCSPISGHRSVSWYQQTPGQGLQFLFEYFSETQRNKGNFPGRFSGRQFSNSRSEMNVSTLELGDSALYLCASSRGTQGGDTQYFGPGTRLTVL.

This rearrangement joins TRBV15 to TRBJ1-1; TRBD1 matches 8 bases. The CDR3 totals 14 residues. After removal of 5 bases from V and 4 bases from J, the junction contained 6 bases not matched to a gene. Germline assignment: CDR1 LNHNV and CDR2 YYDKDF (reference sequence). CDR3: CATSGRQGSTEAFF. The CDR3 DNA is TGTGCCACCAGCGGACGACAGGGGAGCACTGAAGCTTTCTTT.

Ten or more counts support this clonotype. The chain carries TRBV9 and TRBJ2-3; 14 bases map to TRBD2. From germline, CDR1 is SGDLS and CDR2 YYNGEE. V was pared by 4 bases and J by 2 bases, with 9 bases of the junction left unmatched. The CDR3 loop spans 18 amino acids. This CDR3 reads CASSFPRTSGGNTDTQYF. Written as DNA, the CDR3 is TGTGCCAGCAGCTTCCCCCGGACTAGCGGGGGGAACACAGATACGCAGTATTTT.

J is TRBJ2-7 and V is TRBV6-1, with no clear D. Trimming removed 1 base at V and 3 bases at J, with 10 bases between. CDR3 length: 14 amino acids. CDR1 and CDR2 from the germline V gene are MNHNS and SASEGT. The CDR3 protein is CASSEDPRNYEQYF. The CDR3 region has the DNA TGTGCCAGCAGTGAAGATCCAAGAAACTACGAGCAGTACTTC.

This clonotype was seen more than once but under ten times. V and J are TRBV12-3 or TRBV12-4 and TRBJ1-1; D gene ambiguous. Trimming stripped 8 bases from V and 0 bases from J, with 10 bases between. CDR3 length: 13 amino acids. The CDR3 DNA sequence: TGTGCCAGCCGGCAGTCGATGAACACTGAAGCTTTCTTT. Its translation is CASRQSMNTEAFF.

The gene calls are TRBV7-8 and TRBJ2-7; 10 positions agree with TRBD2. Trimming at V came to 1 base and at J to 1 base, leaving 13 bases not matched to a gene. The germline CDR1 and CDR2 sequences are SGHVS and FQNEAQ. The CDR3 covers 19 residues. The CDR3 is CASSLGRTGTSELSYEQYF. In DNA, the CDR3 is TGTGCCAGCAGCTTAGGGAGAACCGGGACTAGCGAACTATCCTACGAGCAGTACTTC.

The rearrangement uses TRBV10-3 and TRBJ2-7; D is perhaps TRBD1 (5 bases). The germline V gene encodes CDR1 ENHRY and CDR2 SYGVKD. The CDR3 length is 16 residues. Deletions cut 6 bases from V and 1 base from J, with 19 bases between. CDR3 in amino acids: CAIRGISQGSSYEQYF. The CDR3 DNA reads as TGTGCCATCAGGGGAATAAGTCAGGGAAGTTCCTACGAGCAGTACTTC.

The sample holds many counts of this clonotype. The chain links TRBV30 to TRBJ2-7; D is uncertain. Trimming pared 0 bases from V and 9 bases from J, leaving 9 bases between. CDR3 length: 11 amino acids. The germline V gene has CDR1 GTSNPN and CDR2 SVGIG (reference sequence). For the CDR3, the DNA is TGTGCCTGGAGTGTTGGGTACCGGCAGTACTTC. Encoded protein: CAWSVGYRQYF.

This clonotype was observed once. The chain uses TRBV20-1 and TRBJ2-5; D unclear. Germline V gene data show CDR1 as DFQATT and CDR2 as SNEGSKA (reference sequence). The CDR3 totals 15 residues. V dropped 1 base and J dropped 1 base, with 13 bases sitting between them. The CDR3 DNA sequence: TGCAGTGCTAGAGTGGCCTACCGCATCCAAGAGACCCAGTACTTC. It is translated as CSARVAYRIQETQYF.

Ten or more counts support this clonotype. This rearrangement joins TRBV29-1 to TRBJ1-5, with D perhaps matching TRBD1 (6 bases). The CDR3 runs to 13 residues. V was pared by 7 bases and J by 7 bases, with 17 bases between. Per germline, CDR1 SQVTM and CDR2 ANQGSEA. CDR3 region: CSAGGGRGQPQHF. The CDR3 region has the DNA TGCAGCGCTGGGGGGGGGCGAGGGCAGCCCCAGCATTTT.

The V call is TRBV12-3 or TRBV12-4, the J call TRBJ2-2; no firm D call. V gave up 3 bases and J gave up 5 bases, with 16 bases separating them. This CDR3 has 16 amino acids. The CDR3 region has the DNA TGTGCCAGCAGTTTTAGGCAATCGGTGGCGACCGGGGAGCTGTTTTTT. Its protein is CASSFRQSVATGELFF.

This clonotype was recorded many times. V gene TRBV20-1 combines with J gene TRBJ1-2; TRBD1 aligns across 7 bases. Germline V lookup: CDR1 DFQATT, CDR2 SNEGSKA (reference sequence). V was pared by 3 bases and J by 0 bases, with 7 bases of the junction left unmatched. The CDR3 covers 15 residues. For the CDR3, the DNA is TGCAGTGCTAGCGGGACAGAGGGGGCTAACTATGGCTACACCTTC. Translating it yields CSASGTEGANYGYTF.

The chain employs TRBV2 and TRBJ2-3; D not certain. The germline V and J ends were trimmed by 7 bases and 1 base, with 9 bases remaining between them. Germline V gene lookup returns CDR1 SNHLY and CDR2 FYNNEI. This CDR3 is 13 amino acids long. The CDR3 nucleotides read TGTGCCAGCAACCTACTTCGCACAGATACGCAGTATTTT. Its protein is CASNLLRTDTQYF.

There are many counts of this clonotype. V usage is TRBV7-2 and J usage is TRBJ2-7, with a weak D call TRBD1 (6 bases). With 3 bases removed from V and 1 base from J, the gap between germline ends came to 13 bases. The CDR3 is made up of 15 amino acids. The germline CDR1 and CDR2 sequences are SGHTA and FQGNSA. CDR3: CASSFWPGQSYEQYF. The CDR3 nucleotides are TGTGCCAGCAGCTTTTGGCCCGGACAGTCCTACGAGCAGTACTTC. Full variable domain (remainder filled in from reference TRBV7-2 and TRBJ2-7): GAGVSQSPSNKVTEKGKDVELRCDPISGHTALYWYRQSLGQGLEFLIYFQGNSAPDKSGLPSDRFSAERTGGSVSTLTIQRTQQEDSAVYLCASSFWPGQSYEQYFGPGTRLTVT.

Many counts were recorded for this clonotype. The CDR3 is CASSPGSLAGQETQYF. Here the CDR3 DNA reads TGTGCCAGCAGCCCTGGGAGTCTAGCGGGGCAAGAGACCCAGTACTTC. The chain uses TRBV3-1 and TRBJ2-5, with TRBD2 matching 9 bases. Germline loops: CDR1 LGHDT, CDR2 YNNKEL (reference sequence). V trimming: 4 bases; J trimming: 2 bases; junction bases outside the gene matches: 8. CDR3 length: 16 amino acids.

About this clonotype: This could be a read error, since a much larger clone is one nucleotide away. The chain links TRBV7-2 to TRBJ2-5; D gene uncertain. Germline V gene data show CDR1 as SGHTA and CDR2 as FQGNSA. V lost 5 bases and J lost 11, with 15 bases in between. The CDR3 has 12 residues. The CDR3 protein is CASSRYFHEQYF. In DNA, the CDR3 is TGTGCCAGCAGCCGTTATTTCCATGAGCAGTACTTC. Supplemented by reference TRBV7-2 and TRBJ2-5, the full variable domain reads GAGVSQSPSNKVTEKGKDVELRCDPISGHTALYWYRQSLGQGLEFLIYFQGNSAPDKSGLPSDRFSAERTGGSVSTLTIQRTQQEDSAVYLCASSRYFHEQYFGPGTRLLVL.

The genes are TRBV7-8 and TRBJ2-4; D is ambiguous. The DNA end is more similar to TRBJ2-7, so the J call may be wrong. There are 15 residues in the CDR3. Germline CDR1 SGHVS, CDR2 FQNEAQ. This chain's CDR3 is CASSLTGRLGYEQYF. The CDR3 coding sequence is TGTGCCAGCAGCTTAACGGGCCGTCTTGGATACGAGCAGTACTTC.

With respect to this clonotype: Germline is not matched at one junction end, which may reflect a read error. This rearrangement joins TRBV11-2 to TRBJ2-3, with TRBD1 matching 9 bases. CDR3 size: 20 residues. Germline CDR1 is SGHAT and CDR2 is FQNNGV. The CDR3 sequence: CASGLGQGGDRAFLTDTQYF. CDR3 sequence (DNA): TGTGCCAGCGGCTTAGGACAAGGAGGGGACAGGGCCTTTCTCACAGATACGCAGTATTTT. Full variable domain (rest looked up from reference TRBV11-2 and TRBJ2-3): EAGVAQSPRYKIIEKRQSVAFWCNPISGHATLYWYQQILGQGPKLLIQFQNNGVVDDSQLPKDRFSAERLKGVDSTLKIQPAKLEDSAVYLCASGLGQGGDRAFLTDTQYFGPGTRLTVL.

The DNA for the CDR3 is TGCAGTGCTAGGGGGGGGGTAAGCTGTGGCTACACCTTC. This translates into CSARGGVSCGYTF. The J gene is TRBJ1-2, the V gene TRBV20-1; TRBD1 might be the D (5 bases). Trimming cost V 3 bases and J 7 bases, with 15 bases left between them. There are 13 residues in the CDR3. The V gene's germline CDR1 is DFQATT and CDR2 SNEGSKA (reference sequence).

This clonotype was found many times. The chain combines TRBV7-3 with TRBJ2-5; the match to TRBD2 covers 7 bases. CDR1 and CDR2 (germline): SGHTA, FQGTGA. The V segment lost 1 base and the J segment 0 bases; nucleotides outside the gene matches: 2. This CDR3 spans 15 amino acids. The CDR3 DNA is TGTGCCAGCAGCTTAAGTGGGGGGGACCAAGAGACCCAGTACTTC. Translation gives CASSLSGGDQETQYF.

The CDR3 nucleotides are TGCAGTGCTAGAGGAGGGATCCCCGTTTTCGGGCAAGAGACCCAGTACTTC. Translation gives CSARGGIPVFGQETQYF. V is TRBV20-1 and J is TRBJ2-5; D possibly corresponds to TRBD2 (5 bases). The CDR3 has 17 amino acids. The germline V gene encodes CDR1 DFQATT and CDR2 SNEGSKA (reference sequence). V lost 1 base and J lost 2, with 20 bases in between.

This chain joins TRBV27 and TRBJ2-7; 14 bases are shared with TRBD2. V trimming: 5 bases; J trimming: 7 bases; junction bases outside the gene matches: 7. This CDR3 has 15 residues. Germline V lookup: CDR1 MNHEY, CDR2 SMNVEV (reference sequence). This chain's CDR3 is CASSRTSGGLNEQYF. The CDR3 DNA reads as TGTGCCAGCAGTCGGACTAGCGGGGGGTTAAATGAGCAGTACTTC.

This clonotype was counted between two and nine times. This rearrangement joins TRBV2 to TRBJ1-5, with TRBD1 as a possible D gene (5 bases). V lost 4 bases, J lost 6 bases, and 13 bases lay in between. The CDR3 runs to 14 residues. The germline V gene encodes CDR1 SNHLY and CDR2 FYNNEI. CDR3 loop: CASSVGGNSQPQHF. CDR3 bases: TGTGCCAGCAGTGTGGGGGGAAACAGTCAGCCCCAGCATTTT.

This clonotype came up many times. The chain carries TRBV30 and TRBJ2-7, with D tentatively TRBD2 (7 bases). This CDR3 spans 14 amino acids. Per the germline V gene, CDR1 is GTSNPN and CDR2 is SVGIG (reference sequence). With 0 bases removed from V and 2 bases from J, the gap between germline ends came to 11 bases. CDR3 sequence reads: CAWSVHGGPYEQYF. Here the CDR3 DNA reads TGTGCCTGGAGTGTACACGGGGGGCCCTACGAGCAGTACTTC.

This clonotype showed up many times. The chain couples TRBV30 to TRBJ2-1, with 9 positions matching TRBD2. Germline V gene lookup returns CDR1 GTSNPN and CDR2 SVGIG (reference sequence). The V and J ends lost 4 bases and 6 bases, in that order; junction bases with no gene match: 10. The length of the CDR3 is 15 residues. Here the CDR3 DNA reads TGTGCCTGGATGGTGGGGACTAGCAGGGTCAATGAGCAGTTCTTC. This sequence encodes CAWMVGTSRVNEQFF.

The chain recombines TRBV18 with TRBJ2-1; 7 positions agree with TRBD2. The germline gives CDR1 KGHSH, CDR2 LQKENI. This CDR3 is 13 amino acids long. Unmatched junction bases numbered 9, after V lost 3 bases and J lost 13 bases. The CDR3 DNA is TGTGCCAGCTCACCTGCCGGGCGGGAGACCCAGTTCTTC. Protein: CASSPAGRETQFF.